This T cell receptor beta chain was profiled in a study of tumor T cells in aggressive B-cell lymphoma. Profiling relied on immunoSEQ multiplex PCR, and the TCRdb table lists in-frame clones only, not all of them. Found here are roughly 3,000 clones, less than 90% of them singletons; the top ten hold 2% to 2.5%. The CDR3 contains 16 residues. Germline-derived CDR1 and CDR2 are LNHDA and SQIVND (reference sequence). Unmatched junction bases numbered 7, after V lost 5 bases and J lost 0 bases. The table lists this clone with a few counts. Sequenced input: tumor tissue. This receptor was taken from an adult with diffuse large B cell lymphoma. V usage is TRBV19 and J usage is TRBJ1-5, with 7 bases aligning to TRBD1. CDR3 nucleotides: TGTGCCAGTAGTGTACTGACAGGGATTAGCAATCAGCCCCAGCATTTT. Its protein is CASSVLTGISNQPQHF.